This is a list of T cell receptor beta chains from one sample in a study of blood T cell repertoires in COVID-19. Only in-frame clones appear in the TCRdb table, and some are missing; sequencing was by immunoSEQ multiplex PCR. Of 18,000 or so clones listed, roughly 88% were seen once; the top ten hold 9.8%. Sequencing used peripheral blood. The receptors derive from a man in his forties with active COVID-19. Both conserved end residues are trimmed from each CDR3. Fields, in order: V gene, clone size, D gene, CDR3 protein. The D gene is left open where the match is weak. Size is stated for part of the rows, as once, few or many counts, or as a class when the clone is expanded.

>TRBV3-1/TRBV3-2|few|.
ASSQSASGGTEAF
>TRBV19|.|.
ASSIGTVPGYT
>TRBV25-1|.|TRBD2
ASSRGVGERETQY
>TRBV28|.|.
ASSLPPGGNTGELF
>TRBV30|.|.
AWSVLRGWGYQPQH
>TRBV5-1|.|TRBD2
ASSSGSWGDTQY
>TRBV6-5|once|.
ASIKTGISGNTIY
>TRBV6-2/TRBV6-3|.|TRBD2
ASSYYSQRTSRSYEQY
>TRBV4-3|.|TRBD1
ASSQLTGNYEQY
>TRBV7-9|.|TRBD2
ASSSPGLADSNEQF
>TRBV3-1/TRBV3-2|.|TRBD2
ASSPYFPGLAGVREQF
>TRBV7-9|.|TRBD1
ASSPDTGTGRTGELF
>TRBV19|.|.
ASSRKGFTDTQY
>TRBV5-1|.|TRBD2
ASSSGLAVHEQY
>TRBV5-8|once|.
ASSSGGWEWGYEQY
>TRBV6-7|.|TRBD1
ASTETTGKNNSPLH
>TRBV19|.|.
ASSIARGAGLTGELF
>TRBV27|.|TRBD1
ATQDPATGTYEQY
>TRBV27|.|TRBD2
ASTTILPSGSTDTQY
>TRBV6-6|.|TRBD1
ASSRGTGFGNIQY
>TRBV11-3|.|.
ASSFPTMVTGSPLH
>TRBV3-1/TRBV3-2|.|.
ASSQGLAYNEQF
>TRBV13|.|.
ASSLGGSIYEQY
>TRBV6-2/TRBV6-3|.|.
ASSYFKMDYAWEPQH
>TRBV19|.|.
ASSIQGPNTEAF
>TRBV27|large|TRBD2
ASSLRDYYEQY
>TRBV7-9|once|.
ASSSPGYYGYT
>TRBV5-1|.|.
ASSPAGGTSTDTQY
>TRBV6-2/TRBV6-3|few|TRBD2
ASSYSPTSGLYNEQF
>TRBV24-1|few|TRBD1
ATSDLGTGEDGELF
>TRBV6-6|.|.
ASSPRGENQPQH
>TRBV4-3|.|.
ASSPREGGYTEAF